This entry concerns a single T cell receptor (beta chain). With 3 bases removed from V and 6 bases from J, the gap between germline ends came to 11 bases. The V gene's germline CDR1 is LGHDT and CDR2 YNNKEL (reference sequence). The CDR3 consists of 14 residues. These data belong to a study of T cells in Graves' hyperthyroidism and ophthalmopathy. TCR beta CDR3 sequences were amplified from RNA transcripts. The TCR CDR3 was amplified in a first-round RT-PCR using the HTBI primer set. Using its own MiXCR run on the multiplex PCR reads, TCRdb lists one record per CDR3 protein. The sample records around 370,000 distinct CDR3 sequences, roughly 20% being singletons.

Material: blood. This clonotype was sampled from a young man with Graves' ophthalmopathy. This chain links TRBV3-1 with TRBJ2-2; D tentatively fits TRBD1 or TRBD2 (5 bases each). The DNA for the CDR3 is TGTGCCAGCAGCCAGCGAGGGGCCGCCGGGGAGCTGTTTTTT. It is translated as CASSQRGAAGELFF.